The entry below gives a single TCR beta chain sequence along with its context. As yet, its antigen is unknown. Produced via immunoSEQ multiplex PCR; TCRdb's table is partial and in-frame only. The sample has some 76,000 clones, over 90% seen once. This sample was included in a study of OX40 agonist ivuxolimab in advanced cancers. About the research overall: Administration of intravenous ivuxolimab to patients occurred every 2 weeks at 0.01 to 10 mg/kg.

The CDR3 has 11 amino acids. CDR1 is MGHDK, CDR2 SYGVNS, per germline. The V end was cut by 4 bases, the J end by 7 bases, with 7 bases between. Study findings and constraints: CD8+ T cells showed, on average, more clonal expansion than CD4+ cells.

This TCR was recovered from an adult with an advanced solid tumor such as melanoma, head and neck, liver or kidney cancer. The sequences come from CD4+ or CD8+ T cells sorted from blood, collected in a trial of the OX40 agonist ivuxolimab. V and J are TRBV25-1 and TRBJ1-2; unclear D gene. The CDR3 DNA sequence: TGTGCCAGCAGTGTGGTAGGTGGCTACACCTTC. Amino acid sequence: CASSVVGGYTF.